Reported below is one T cell receptor beta chain. TCRdb's copy holds only in-frame clones and misses some; the assay was immunoSEQ multiplex PCR. The sample has about 59,000 clones, 80% seen once. V lost 5 bases and J 3 bases, leaving 10 bases between the germline ends. The CDR3 totals 14 residues. Looked up from germline, CDR1 is SGHTA and CDR2 is FQGNSA. This sample is drawn from a study of blood T cell repertoires in COVID-19. The sample was peripheral blood. The clonotype was recovered from a man aged 55 to 69 with acute or convalescent COVID-19. This chain joins TRBV7-2 and TRBJ1-4; D not resolved. The CDR3 nucleotides read TGTGCCAGCAGCCCCGACGGAGCTAATGAAAAACTGTTTTTT. Encoded protein: CASSPDGANEKLFF.